This T cell receptor beta chain stems from a study of blood T cell repertoires in COVID-19. The overall study: Researchers got acute and convalescent COVID-19 samples from the United States, Italy and Spain.

With 2 bases removed from V and 5 bases from J, the gap between germline ends came to 11 bases. CDR3 length equals 14 residues. CDR1 SGHKS and CDR2 YYEKEE come from the germline V gene (reference sequence). In the original processing: Nucleated cell number was recorded as an estimate derived from reference gene primer amplification. Repertoires were generated with immunoSEQ multiplex PCR, while TCRdb's copy carries only in-frame clones and drops some. V, J and clone size are taken as reported in that table, and D and trimming were inferred from the DNA itself. Among about 59,000 clones listed, over 80% were seen once.

Material: peripheral blood. This chain links TRBV5-5 with TRBJ2-1; D call uncertain. The origin of this receptor is an elderly woman with acute or convalescent COVID-19. The CDR3 region has the DNA TGTGCCAGCAGCTTTAGACAAACCGACAATGAGCAGTTCTTC. This gives the protein CASSFRQTDNEQFF.